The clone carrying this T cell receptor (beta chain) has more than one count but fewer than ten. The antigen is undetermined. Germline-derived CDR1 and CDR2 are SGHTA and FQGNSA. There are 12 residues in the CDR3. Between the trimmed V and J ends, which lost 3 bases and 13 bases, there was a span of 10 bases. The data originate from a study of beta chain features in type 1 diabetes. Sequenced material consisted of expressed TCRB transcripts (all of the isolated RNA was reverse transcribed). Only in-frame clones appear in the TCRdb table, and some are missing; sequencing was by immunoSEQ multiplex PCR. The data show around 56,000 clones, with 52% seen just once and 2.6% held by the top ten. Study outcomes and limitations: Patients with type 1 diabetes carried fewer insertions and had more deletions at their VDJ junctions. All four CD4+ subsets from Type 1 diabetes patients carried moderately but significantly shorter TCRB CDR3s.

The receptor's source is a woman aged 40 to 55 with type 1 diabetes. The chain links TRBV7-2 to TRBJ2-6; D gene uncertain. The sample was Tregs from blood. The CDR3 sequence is CASSFSEVVLTF. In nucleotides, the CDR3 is TGTGCCAGCAGCTTTTCCGAGGTTGTCCTGACTTTC. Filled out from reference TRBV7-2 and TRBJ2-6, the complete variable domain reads GAGVSQSPSNKVTEKGKDVELRCDPISGHTALYWYRQSLGQGLEFLIYFQGNSAPDKSGLPSDRFSAERTGGSVSTLTIQRTQQEDSAVYLCASSFSEVVLTFGAGSRLTVL.